This T cell receptor (beta chain) was sequenced for a study of blood T cell repertoires in COVID-19. Here immunoSEQ multiplex PCR was the method, and the copy in TCRdb shows in-frame clones only, minus some. The table includes approximately 170,000 clones, almost 85% detected once. This clone was found a few times. Germline V gene lookup returns CDR1 SNHLY and CDR2 FYNNEI. CDR3 length: 13 amino acids. Deletions cut 3 bases from V and 3 bases from J, with 9 bases between. The specimen sequenced was peripheral blood. The source is a woman older than 75 with COVID-19, enrolled during active disease. The chain recombines TRBV2 with TRBJ2-7; D is perhaps TRBD2 (5 bases). CDR3 in amino acids: CASSETKNYEQYF. CDR3 nucleotide sequence: TGTGCCAGCAGTGAGACTAAAAACTACGAGCAGTACTTC.